This T cell receptor beta chain was obtained from a study of vaccination effects on CD4 cells after COVID-19. This clone was seen once. The antigen is undetermined. Germline V lookup: CDR1 LGHNA, CDR2 YNFKEQ. V lost 0 bases and J lost 3; bases outside the gene matches: 13. The CDR3 loop spans 18 amino acids. Expansion of antigen-specific CD4+ T cells with viral peptide pools was carried out by the ViraFEST assay before sequencing. Scientists isolated CD4+ T cells after a roughly 9-day culture period ended. PCR showed that the person got SARS-CoV-2 infection at some point between March and December 2020. Generated by immunoSEQ multiplex PCR, the TCRdb table keeps only in-frame clones and is missing some. The data show 70,000 or so clones, over 60% seen once.

This sequence originates from a human donor who had a prior SARS-CoV-2 infection. This specimen was CD4+ T cells from PBMCs cultured with HIV peptides, taken before COVID-19 vaccination. Subset reported: HIV-1 Nef peptide pool negative control/reference culture. The chain joins TRBV4-2 to TRBJ2-7; the match to TRBD1 covers 8 bases. The CDR3 loop is CASSQDWRKTGASYEQYF. Here the CDR3 DNA reads TGTGCCAGCAGCCAAGATTGGCGGAAGACAGGGGCGAGCTACGAGCAGTACTTC.